A single sample is the source of the 20 T cell receptor beta chains below, sequenced in a study of blood T cell repertoires in COVID-19. The table came from immunoSEQ multiplex PCR; TCRdb's copy has only in-frame clones and leaves some out. The sample shows about 340,000 clones, 80% to 90% of them seen only once. Sequencing was performed on peripheral blood. Source of these receptors: a young man with active or convalescent COVID-19.

The V call is TRBV13, the J call TRBJ1-4; 11 bases line up with TRBD1. V lost 2 bases, J lost 7 bases, and 3 bases stayed unmatched. Germline V gene data show CDR1 as PRHDT and CDR2 as FYEKMQ (reference sequence). The CDR3 spans 15 residues. The CDR3 nucleotides read TGTGCCAGCAGCTTATTGGGGACAGGGGGTGAAAAACTGTTTTTT. This sequence encodes CASSLLGTGGEKLFF.

J is TRBJ2-5 and V is TRBV5-4; 8 bases are a match to TRBD2. Germline V gene lookup returns CDR1 SGHNT and CDR2 YYREEE (reference sequence). Trimming cost V 4 bases and J 5 bases; bases outside gene matches: 19. The length of the CDR3 is 18 residues. In DNA, the CDR3 is TGTGCCAGCAGCCTGGGAGGGCTAGCGGGCCTAAGGGGGGAGACCCAGTACTTC. Translating gives CASSLGGLAGLRGETQYF.

The CDR3 is CASSITGDREKLFF. DNA for the CDR3: TGTGCCAGCAGCATAACAGGGGATAGGGAAAAACTGTTTTTT. The chain carries TRBV28 and TRBJ1-4; TRBD1 agrees at 7 bases. The CDR3 is 14 residues long. Germline-derived CDR1 and CDR2 are MDHEN and SYDVKM. V shed 6 bases, J shed 8 bases, and the junction held 9 bases outside the gene matches.

This sequence joins TRBV7-9 and TRBJ1-1, with no clear D. Trimming cost V 4 bases and J 5 bases, with 17 bases left between them. The CDR3 spans 15 residues. CDR1 is SEHNR and CDR2 is FQNEAQ in the germline V gene (reference sequence). DNA of the CDR3: TGTGCCAGCAGCTCGCGCCTCTCCGGGAGTACTGAAGCTTTCTTT. Residues: CASSSRLSGSTEAFF.

The rearrangement joins TRBV4-1 to TRBJ1-1; a weak D match, TRBD1 (5 bases). This CDR3 comprises 15 residues. V lost 0 bases, J lost 4 bases, and 12 bases lay in between. Germline CDR1 is MGHRA and CDR2 is YSYEKL. This CDR3 reads CASSQDPGKGTEAFF. CDR3 sequence (DNA): TGCGCCAGCAGCCAAGACCCAGGGAAGGGCACTGAAGCTTTCTTT.

A single count supports this clone. The chain links TRBV18 to TRBJ1-5; TRBD1 aligns across 11 bases. V dropped 4 bases and J dropped 11; count of bases not matched to a gene: 10. Germline assignment: CDR1 KGHSH and CDR2 LQKENI. The CDR3 spans 15 residues. This CDR3 reads CASSRGQGALSAQHF. The CDR3 DNA sequence: TGTGCCAGCTCACGAGGACAGGGGGCATTATCAGCCCAGCATTTT.

The genes are TRBV7-3 and TRBJ2-7, with a weak D call TRBD1 (6 bases). CDR1 is SGHTA and CDR2 is FQGTGA in the germline V gene. V lost 5 bases and J 7 bases, leaving 12 bases between the germline ends. CDR3 size: 12 residues. DNA of the CDR3: TGTGCCAGCAGCACTTGGACAGCAGAGCAGTACTTC. This gives the protein CASSTWTAEQYF. The full variable domain, its missing parts supplied by reference TRBV7-3 and TRBJ2-7, is GAGVSQTPSNKVTEKGKYVELRCDPISGHTALYWYRQSLGQGPEFLIYFQGTGAADDSGLPNDRFFAVRPEGSVSTLKIQRTERGDSAVYLCASSTWTAEQYFGPGTRLTVT.

The gene calls are TRBV1 and TRBJ2-7; the D segment call TRBD2 is taken from the table without a DNA check. TRBV1 is classified as a pseudogene. This CDR3 contains 17 residues. This CDR3 reads CTRTWSSGRNDVYEQYF. The CDR3 nucleotides are TGCACCAGGACCTGGAGTAGCGGGAGAAACGATGTCTACGAGCAGTACTTC.

This clone was seen a few times. V is TRBV19 and J is TRBJ1-2, with 8 bases identical to TRBD1. This CDR3 contains 17 residues. The V gene's germline CDR1 is LNHDA and CDR2 SQIVND (reference sequence). V was pared by 6 bases and J by 0 bases, with 12 bases of the junction left unmatched. This chain's CDR3 is CASSPGTGVKANYGYTF. The DNA for the CDR3 is TGTGCCAGTAGCCCCGGGACAGGCGTTAAAGCTAACTATGGCTACACCTTC.

The rearrangement links TRBV3-1 (or the pseudogene TRBV3-2) to TRBJ1-1, with TRBD1 matching over 9 bases. This CDR3 contains 19 residues. The V gene end was trimmed by 4 bases and the J gene end by 5 bases; junction bases not matched to a gene: 20. Germline V CDR1 and CDR2: LGHDT, YNNKEL (reference sequence). CDR3 in amino acids: CASSRQGDCKLPLGTEAFF. DNA for the CDR3: TGTGCCAGCAGCCGACAGGGGGACTGCAAGCTACCTTTGGGAACTGAAGCTTTCTTT.

The chain combines TRBV7-9 with TRBJ1-4; D is ambiguous. Trimming pared 5 bases from V and 8 bases from J, leaving 15 bases between. The CDR3 has 14 residues. The germline V gene encodes CDR1 SEHNR and CDR2 FQNEAQ (reference sequence). The CDR3 protein is CASSRTSSGEKLFF. Written as DNA, the CDR3 is TGTGCCAGCAGCCGGACTTCTTCCGGGGAAAAACTGTTTTTT.

Only a few counts were recorded for this clone. The genes are TRBV7-8 and TRBJ2-2, with D uncertain. From germline, CDR1 is SGHVS and CDR2 FQNEAQ. Between the trimmed V and J ends, which lost 0 bases and 4 bases, there was a span of 6 bases. The CDR3 covers 14 residues. The CDR3 sequence is CASSLARVTGELFF. The CDR3, as DNA: TGTGCCAGCAGCTTAGCGAGAGTCACCGGGGAGCTGTTTTTT. Full variable domain (rest looked up from reference TRBV7-8 and TRBJ2-2): GAGVSQSPRYKVAKRGQDVALRCDPISGHVSLFWYQQALGQGPEFLTYFQNEAQLDKSGLPSDRFFAERPEGSVSTLKIQRTQQEDSAVYLCASSLARVTGELFFGEGSRLTVL.

J is TRBJ2-7 and V is TRBV30; D is possibly TRBD2 (6 bases). This CDR3 has 11 residues. Trimming removed 3 bases from V and 3 bases from J, with 6 bases in between. CDR1 GTSNPN and CDR2 SVGIG come from the germline V gene (reference sequence). For the CDR3, the DNA is TGTGCCTGGAGGGGGGGCTACGAGCAGTACTTC. This codes for CAWRGGYEQYF.

This chain connects TRBV15 to TRBJ2-7, with 7 bases lining up with TRBD2. The CDR3 is 13 amino acids. Germline CDR1 and CDR2: LNHNV and YYDKDF (reference sequence). With 1 base clipped from V and 5 bases from J, the junction kept 2 bases outside the gene matches. The CDR3 is CATSRVGRDEQYF. The CDR3 coding sequence is TGTGCCACCAGCAGAGTTGGGAGGGACGAGCAGTACTTC.

There are a few counts of this clone. This chain links TRBV19 with TRBJ1-5, with a weak D call TRBD1 (6 bases). The V and J ends lost 6 bases and 1 base respectively, with 10 bases between them. This CDR3 comprises 14 residues. Germline assignment: CDR1 LNHDA and CDR2 SQIVND (reference sequence). The CDR3 bases are TGTGCCAGTAGAACAGGGTGGAGCAATCAGCCCCAGCATTTT. It translates to CASRTGWSNQPQHF.

This chain joins TRBV21-1 and TRBJ1-5; the listed D gene, TRBD1, was not tested against the DNA. TRBV21-1 is flagged as a pseudogene. The CDR3 loop spans 15 amino acids. The CDR3 nucleotides are TGTGCCAGCAGCAATTCCCGGGACAGGGTTCAGCCCCAGCATTTT. Amino acids: CASSNSRDRVQPQHF.

The gene calls are TRBV18 and TRBJ2-1; D not resolved. Germline V gene data show CDR1 as KGHSH and CDR2 as LQKENI. Trimming cost V 0 bases and J 2 bases, with 5 bases left between them. This CDR3 has 14 residues. CDR3 region: CASSPPRTYNEQFF. In DNA form, the CDR3 reads TGTGCCAGCTCACCACCGCGAACCTACAATGAGCAGTTCTTC.

This rearrangement joins TRBV19 to TRBJ2-2; 7 bases agree with TRBD2. Trimming took 5 bases from V and 8 from J; bases not matched to a gene: 26. Germline loops: CDR1 LNHDA, CDR2 SQIVND (reference sequence). The CDR3 spans 20 residues. The CDR3 nucleotides are TGTGCCAGTAGTCTAACCCACCATCGGGGGAGGGCCAACCGGTCGGGGGAGCTGTTTTTT. Protein product: CASSLTHHRGRANRSGELFF.

V usage is TRBV7-2 and J usage is TRBJ2-5, with D unclear. V was cut by 5 bases and J by 5 bases, with 12 bases left in between. Germline CDR1 and CDR2: SGHTA and FQGNSA. This CDR3 is built from 13 residues. CDR3 DNA sequence: TGTGCCAGCAGCCCCCCCAAGGAGGAGACCCAGTACTTC. Translating it yields CASSPPKEETQYF.

This clone was found a few times. The chain carries TRBV12-3 or TRBV12-4 and TRBJ1-1; 7 bases align to TRBD1. The CDR3 runs 12 residues. V shed 8 bases, J shed 8 bases, and the junction held 8 bases outside the gene matches. The CDR3: CASGRQGAEAFF. The CDR3 DNA reads TGTGCCAGCGGAAGACAGGGAGCCGAAGCTTTCTTT.